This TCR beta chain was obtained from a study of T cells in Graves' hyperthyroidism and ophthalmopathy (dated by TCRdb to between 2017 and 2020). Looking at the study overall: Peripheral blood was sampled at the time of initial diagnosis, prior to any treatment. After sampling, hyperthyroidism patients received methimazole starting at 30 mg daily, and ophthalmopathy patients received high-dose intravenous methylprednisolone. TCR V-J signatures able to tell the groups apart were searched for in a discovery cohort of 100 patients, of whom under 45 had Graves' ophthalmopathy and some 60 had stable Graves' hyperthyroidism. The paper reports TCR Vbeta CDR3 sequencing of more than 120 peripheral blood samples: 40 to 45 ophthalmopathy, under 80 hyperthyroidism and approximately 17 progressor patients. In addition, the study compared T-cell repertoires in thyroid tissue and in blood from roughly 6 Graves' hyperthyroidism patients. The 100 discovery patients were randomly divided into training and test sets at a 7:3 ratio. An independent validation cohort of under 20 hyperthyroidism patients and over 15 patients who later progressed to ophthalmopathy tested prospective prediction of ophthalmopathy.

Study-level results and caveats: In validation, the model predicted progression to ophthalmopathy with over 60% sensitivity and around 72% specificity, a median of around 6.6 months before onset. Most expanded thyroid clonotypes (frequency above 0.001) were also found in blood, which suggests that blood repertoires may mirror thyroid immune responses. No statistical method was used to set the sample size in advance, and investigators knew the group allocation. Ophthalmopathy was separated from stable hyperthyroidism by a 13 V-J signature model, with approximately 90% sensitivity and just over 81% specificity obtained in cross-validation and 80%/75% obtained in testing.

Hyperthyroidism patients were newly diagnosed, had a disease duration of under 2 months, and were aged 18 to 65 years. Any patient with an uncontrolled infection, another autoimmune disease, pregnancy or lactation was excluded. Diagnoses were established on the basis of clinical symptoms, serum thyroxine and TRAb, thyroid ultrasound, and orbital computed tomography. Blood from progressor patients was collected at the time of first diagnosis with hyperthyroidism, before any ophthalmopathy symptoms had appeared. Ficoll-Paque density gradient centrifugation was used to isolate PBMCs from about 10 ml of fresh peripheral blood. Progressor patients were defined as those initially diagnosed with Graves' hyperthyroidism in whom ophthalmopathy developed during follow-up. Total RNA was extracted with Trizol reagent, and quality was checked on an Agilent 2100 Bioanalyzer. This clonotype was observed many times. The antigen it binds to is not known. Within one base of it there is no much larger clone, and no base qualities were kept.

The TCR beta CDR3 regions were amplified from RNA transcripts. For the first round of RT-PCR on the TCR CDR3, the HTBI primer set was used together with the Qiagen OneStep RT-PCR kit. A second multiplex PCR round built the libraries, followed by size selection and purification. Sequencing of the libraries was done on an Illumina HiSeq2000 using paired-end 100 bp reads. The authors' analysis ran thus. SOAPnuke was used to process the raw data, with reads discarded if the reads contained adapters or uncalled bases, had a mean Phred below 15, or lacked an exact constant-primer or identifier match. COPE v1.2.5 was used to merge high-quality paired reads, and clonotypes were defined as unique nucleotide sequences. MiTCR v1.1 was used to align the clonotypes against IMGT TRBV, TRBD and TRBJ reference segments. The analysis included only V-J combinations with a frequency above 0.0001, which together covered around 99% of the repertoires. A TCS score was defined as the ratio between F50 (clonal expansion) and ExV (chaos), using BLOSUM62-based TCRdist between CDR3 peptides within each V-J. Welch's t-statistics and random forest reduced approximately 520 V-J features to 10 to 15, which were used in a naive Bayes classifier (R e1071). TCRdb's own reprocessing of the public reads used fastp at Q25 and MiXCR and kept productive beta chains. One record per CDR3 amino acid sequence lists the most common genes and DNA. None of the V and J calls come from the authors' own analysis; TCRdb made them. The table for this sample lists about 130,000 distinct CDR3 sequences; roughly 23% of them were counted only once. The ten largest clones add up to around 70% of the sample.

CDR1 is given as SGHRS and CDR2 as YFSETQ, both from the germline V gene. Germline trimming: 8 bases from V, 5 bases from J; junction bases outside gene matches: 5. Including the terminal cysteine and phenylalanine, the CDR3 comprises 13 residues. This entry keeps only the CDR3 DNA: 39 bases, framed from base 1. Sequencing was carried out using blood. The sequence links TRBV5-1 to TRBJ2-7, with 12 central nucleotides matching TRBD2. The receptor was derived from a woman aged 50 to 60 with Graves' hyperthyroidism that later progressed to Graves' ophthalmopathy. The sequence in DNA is TGCGCCAGTCGGACTAGCGGGACCAACGAGCAGTACTTC. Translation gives CASRTSGTNEQYF.